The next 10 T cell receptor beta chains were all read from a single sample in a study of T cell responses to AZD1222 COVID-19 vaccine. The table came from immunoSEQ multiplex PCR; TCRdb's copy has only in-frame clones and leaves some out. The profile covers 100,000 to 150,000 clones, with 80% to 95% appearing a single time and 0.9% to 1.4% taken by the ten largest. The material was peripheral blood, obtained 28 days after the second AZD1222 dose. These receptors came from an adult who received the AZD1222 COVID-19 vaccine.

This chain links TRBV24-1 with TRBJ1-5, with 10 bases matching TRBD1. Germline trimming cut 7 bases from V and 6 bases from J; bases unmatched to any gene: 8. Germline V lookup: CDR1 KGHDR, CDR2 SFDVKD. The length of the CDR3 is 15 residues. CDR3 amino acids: CATSPSTGGRQPQHF. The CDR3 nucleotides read TGTGCCACCAGCCCCTCGACAGGGGGCCGTCAGCCCCAGCATTTT.

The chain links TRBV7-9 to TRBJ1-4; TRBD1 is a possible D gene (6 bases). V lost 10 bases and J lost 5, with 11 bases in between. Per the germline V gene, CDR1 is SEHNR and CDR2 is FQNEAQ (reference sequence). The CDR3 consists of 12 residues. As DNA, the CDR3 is TGTGCCATACAACAGGGAAATGAAAAACTGTTTTTT. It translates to CAIQQGNEKLFF.

The CDR3: CASSQDLAGDYGYTF. The CDR3 nucleotides are TGTGCCAGCAGCCAAGATCTCGCCGGAGACTATGGCTACACCTTC. The chain has TRBV3-1 (or the pseudogene TRBV3-2) and TRBJ1-2; no firm D call. Looked up from germline, CDR1 is LGHDT and CDR2 is YNNKEL (reference sequence). CDR3 length equals 15 residues. Between the trimmed V and J ends, which lost 0 bases and 3 bases, there was a span of 11 bases.

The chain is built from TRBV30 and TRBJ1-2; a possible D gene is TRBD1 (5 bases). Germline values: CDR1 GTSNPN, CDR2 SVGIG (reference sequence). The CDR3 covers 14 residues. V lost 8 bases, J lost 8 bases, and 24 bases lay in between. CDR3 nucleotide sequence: TGTGCCCTGACCTTACAGAGGGGCGCGTGGGGCTACACCTTC. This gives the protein CALTLQRGAWGYTF.

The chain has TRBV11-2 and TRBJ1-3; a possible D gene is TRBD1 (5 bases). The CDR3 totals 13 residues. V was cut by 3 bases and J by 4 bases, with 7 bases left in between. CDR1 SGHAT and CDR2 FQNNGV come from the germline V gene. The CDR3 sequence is CASSFGGGNTIYF. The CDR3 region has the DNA TGTGCCAGCAGCTTTGGGGGAGGAAACACCATATATTTT.

The CDR3 sequence is CASSQKGLAGGSLSTDTQYF. In DNA form, the CDR3 reads TGTGCCAGCAGCCAGAAGGGCCTAGCGGGGGGCTCCCTTAGCACAGATACGCAGTATTTT. This sequence joins TRBV3-1 (or the pseudogene TRBV3-2) and TRBJ2-3, with 11 bases identical to TRBD2. From germline, CDR1 is LGHDT and CDR2 YNNKEL (reference sequence). Germline trimming cut 3 bases from V and 0 bases from J; bases unmatched to any gene: 14. The CDR3 contains 20 residues.

In DNA form, the CDR3 reads TGTGCCAGCAGCTTAGCGCGGATTCTGACCGGGACAGGGCAATGGGACACTGAAGCTTTCTTT. Amino acid sequence: CASSLARILTGTGQWDTEAFF. The rearrangement uses TRBV7-6 and TRBJ1-1; 9 nucleotides align to TRBD1. V gave up 0 bases and J gave up 3 bases; unmatched junction bases: 20. Germline CDR1 SGHVS, CDR2 FNYEAQ. There are 21 residues in the CDR3.

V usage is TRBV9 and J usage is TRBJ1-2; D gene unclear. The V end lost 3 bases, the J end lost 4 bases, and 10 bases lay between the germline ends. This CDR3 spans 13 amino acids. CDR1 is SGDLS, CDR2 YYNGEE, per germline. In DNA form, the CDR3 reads TGTGCCAGCAGCGATGGAGGTCCCTATGGCTACACCTTC. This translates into CASSDGGPYGYTF.

The CDR3 DNA reads as TGTGCCAGCAGCGTAGCTCTGGGCACGGAAGCTTTCTTT. Protein: CASSVALGTEAFF. This chain connects TRBV9 to TRBJ1-1; D call uncertain. Germline loops: CDR1 SGDLS, CDR2 YYNGEE. This CDR3 is built from 13 residues. V lost 0 bases to trimming and J lost 8 bases, with 11 bases between them.

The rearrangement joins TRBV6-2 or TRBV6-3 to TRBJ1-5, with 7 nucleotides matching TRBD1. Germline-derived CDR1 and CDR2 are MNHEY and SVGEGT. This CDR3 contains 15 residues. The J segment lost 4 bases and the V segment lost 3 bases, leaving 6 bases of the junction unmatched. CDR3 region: CASSYYNRGNQPQHF. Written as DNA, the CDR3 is TGTGCCAGCAGTTATTACAACAGGGGAAATCAGCCCCAGCATTTT.